One and the same sample provided the 23 T cell receptor beta chains below, sequenced in a study of CD8+CD57+ T cells in acquired aplastic anemia. Profiling of TCR beta VDJ combinations and CDR3 sequences used genomic DNA as template. TCRdb passed the reads through MiXCR, listing each CDR3 protein once. Of 150,000 to 200,000 distinct CDR3 sequences listed, about two thirds are singletons. Selection for sequencing was limited to patients who had shown CD8+CD57+ cell expansion by flow cytometry. The sample was sorted CD4+, CD8+, or CD8+CD57+ T cells (not recorded which) from PBMCs. The source of these receptors is a human donor with aplastic anemia.

The V gene is TRBV29-1, the J gene TRBJ2-7, with D maybe TRBD2 (7 bases). The CDR3 length is 15 residues. V was clipped by 1 base and J by 2 bases, with 15 bases between them. Germline assignment: CDR1 SQVTM and CDR2 ANQGSEA. The chain's CDR3 is CSVEVAGEGAYEQYF. CDR3 nucleotide sequence: TGCAGCGTTGAAGTAGCCGGGGAGGGGGCCTACGAGCAGTACTTC.

The chain carries TRBV2 and TRBJ2-5; no firm D call. The V and J ends lost 6 bases and 2 bases respectively, with 16 bases between them. The V gene's germline CDR1 is SNHLY and CDR2 FYNNEI. This CDR3 comprises 15 residues. CDR3 DNA: TGTGCCAGCAGGGAACAGTTGACCCGTCAAGAGACCCAGTACTTC. Translated, it gives CASREQLTRQETQYF.

The J gene is TRBJ2-7, the V gene TRBV6-4, with 8 bases lining up with TRBD2. The germline CDR1 and CDR2 sequences are MRHNA and SNTAGT. This CDR3 spans 14 amino acids. V lost 5 bases, J lost 7 bases, and 10 bases stayed unmatched. CDR3 in amino acids: CASSSGGGRREQYV. The CDR3, as DNA: TGTGCCAGCAGTAGTGGCGGGGGGCGGAGGGAGCAGTACGTC.

This clonotype turned up a few times. V and J are TRBV12-3 or TRBV12-4 and TRBJ1-1, with 7 nucleotides matching TRBD1. The CDR3 extends over 14 amino acids. V gave up 1 base and J gave up 3 bases; unmatched junction bases: 2. The CDR3: CASSLEGAYTEAFF. The CDR3 region has the DNA TGTGCCAGCAGTTTAGAGGGGGCCTACACTGAAGCTTTCTTT.

The rearrangement links TRBV11-1 to TRBJ1-6; TRBD1 matches 7 bases. V lost 5 bases and J lost 13; bases outside the gene matches: 8. CDR1 is SGHAT and CDR2 is FQDESV in the germline V gene (reference sequence). The CDR3 has 13 amino acids. The CDR3 spells CASSLQGPSPLHF. The CDR3, as DNA: TGTGCCAGCAGCCTACAGGGGCCTTCCCCCCTCCACTTT.

The chain links TRBV7-8 to TRBJ2-6; D is ambiguous. Trimming cost V 2 bases and J 4 bases, with 9 bases left between them. The CDR3 length is 15 residues. Germline V gene sequence: CDR1 SGHVS, CDR2 FQNEAQ. The DNA of the CDR3 is TGTGCCAGCAGCTTACTCCCTTGGGGGGCCAACGTCCTGACTTTC. Residues: CASSLLPWGANVLTF.

The V gene is TRBV5-1, the J gene TRBJ2-5, with D perhaps given as TRBD1 or TRBD2 (5 bases each). CDR3 size: 15 residues. In germline, CDR1 is SGHRS, CDR2 YFSETQ. Trimming left V 4 bases short and J 4 bases short, with 17 bases between. The CDR3 here is CASSEGRSLRETQYF. Here the CDR3 DNA reads TGCGCCAGCAGCGAGGGACGCTCCTTGAGAGAGACCCAGTACTTC.

The chain has TRBV7-6 and TRBJ1-6; D not resolved. The CDR3 is 13 residues long. Germline loops: CDR1 SGHVS, CDR2 FNYEAQ. V was trimmed by 5 bases and J by 8 bases, leaving 10 bases between them. This CDR3 reads CASSTTSYSPLHF. The DNA for the CDR3 is TGTGCCAGCAGCACGACATCATATTCACCCCTCCACTTT.

The chain combines TRBV7-6 with TRBJ2-1; 8 nucleotides align to TRBD2. V trimming: 5 bases; J trimming: 13 bases; junction bases outside the gene matches: 13. CDR3 length: 14 residues. CDR1 is SGHVS, CDR2 FNYEAQ, per germline. CDR3 nucleotide sequence: TGTGCCAGCAGCGACTATCTAGCGGGCCTCAGTCAGTTCTTC. The encoded protein is CASSDYLAGLSQFF.

Only one count was recorded for this clonotype. V usage is TRBV15 and J usage is TRBJ1-6; 10 positions match TRBD1. The CDR3 sequence is 16 residues long. V was pared by 1 base and J by 8 bases, with 5 bases of the junction left unmatched. Looked up from germline, CDR1 is LNHNV and CDR2 is YYDKDF (reference sequence). The CDR3 is CATSRGRQGAHSPLHF. The CDR3 DNA reads TGTGCCACCAGCAGAGGAAGACAGGGGGCACATTCACCCCTCCACTTT.

The chain recombines TRBV7-9 with TRBJ1-5; D possibly corresponds to TRBD1 (6 bases). V gave up 5 bases and J gave up 6 bases, with 11 bases separating them. This CDR3 region has 13 residues. Germline lookup yields CDR1 SEHNR and CDR2 FQNEAQ (reference sequence). The CDR3 region has the DNA TGTGCCAGCAGCCCCACAGGGAGTCAGCCCCAGCATTTT. Translating it yields CASSPTGSQPQHF.

The chain links TRBV7-2 to TRBJ1-3; D remains ambiguous. Trimming cost V 1 base and J 0 bases, with 10 bases left between them. CDR3 length equals 16 residues. Germline assignment: CDR1 SGHTA and CDR2 FQGNSA. CDR3 amino acids: CASSLDVGSSGNTIYF. CDR3 coding DNA: TGTGCCAGCAGCTTAGACGTCGGTAGCTCTGGAAACACCATATATTTT. The whole variable domain, remainder taken from reference TRBV7-2 and TRBJ1-3, is GAGVSQSPSNKVTEKGKDVELRCDPISGHTALYWYRQSLGQGLEFLIYFQGNSAPDKSGLPSDRFSAERTGGSVSTLTIQRTQQEDSAVYLCASSLDVGSSGNTIYFGEGSWLTVV.

There are a few counts of this clonotype. V gene TRBV19 combines with J gene TRBJ2-1; 15 bases fit TRBD2. CDR3 length equals 17 residues. V gave up 8 bases and J gave up 6 bases; unmatched junction bases: 11. Germline V gene lookup returns CDR1 LNHDA and CDR2 SQIVND (reference sequence). Written as DNA, the CDR3 is TGTGCCAGTGCCAGGACTAGCGGGGGGGCCTCGAGCAATGAGCAGTTCTTC. Translating it yields CASARTSGGASSNEQFF. Using reference TRBV19 and TRBJ2-1 for the parts outside the CDR3, the full variable domain is DGGITQSPKYLFRKEGQNVTLSCEQNLNHDAMYWYRQDPGQGLRLIYYSQIVNDFQKGDIAEGYSVSREKKESFPLTVTSAQKNPTAFYLCASARTSGGASSNEQFFGPGTRLTVL.

The CDR3 nucleotides are TGTGCCAGCCGCATAGGGGGCACGATTGAGCAGTTCTTC. This sequence encodes CASRIGGTIEQFF. The chain carries TRBV7-2 and TRBJ2-1; 7 bases agree with TRBD1. J was trimmed by 9 bases and V by 8 bases; bases with no gene match: 10. The CDR3 runs 13 residues. Germline V gene sequence: CDR1 SGHTA, CDR2 FQGNSA.

The CDR3 spells CASSRGAAAGELFF. As DNA, the CDR3 is TGTGCCAGCAGCCGCGGGGCGGCGGCCGGGGAGCTGTTTTTT. This chain links TRBV9 with TRBJ2-2; D is perhaps TRBD2 (6 bases). V was clipped by 4 bases and J by 6 bases, with 13 bases between them. Germline V CDR1 and CDR2: SGDLS, YYNGEE. The CDR3 contains 14 residues.

The V and J genes are TRBV9 and TRBJ1-2, with 9 bases lining up with TRBD1. The V gene's germline CDR1 is SGDLS and CDR2 YYNGEE. The CDR3 is 15 amino acids. J lost 7 bases, V lost 4 bases, and 11 bases had no gene match. The CDR3 loop is CASSPPGQGTAGYTF. The CDR3 nucleotides read TGTGCCAGCAGCCCCCCGGGACAGGGCACCGCTGGCTACACCTTC. Filled out from reference TRBV9 and TRBJ1-2, the complete variable domain reads DSGVTQTPKHLITATGQRVTLRCSPRSGDLSVYWYQQSLDQGLQFLIQYYNGEERAKGNILERFSAQQFPDLHSELNLSSLELGDSALYFCASSPPGQGTAGYTFGSGTRLTVV.

This clonotype was counted once. This rearrangement joins TRBV20-1 to TRBJ2-5; 10 bases align to TRBD2. The CDR3 extends over 15 amino acids. V gave up 0 bases and J gave up 5 bases; unmatched junction bases: 6. Germline V lookup: CDR1 DFQATT, CDR2 SNEGSKA (reference sequence). The CDR3: CSARDPAGGVETQYF. The CDR3 nucleotides are TGCAGTGCTAGAGATCCAGCGGGGGGGGTGGAGACCCAGTACTTC.

V is TRBV7-9 and J is TRBJ2-7, with D uncertain. V lost 1 base and J lost 0, with 10 bases in between. The length of the CDR3 is 15 residues. Germline V CDR1 and CDR2: SEHNR, FQNEAQ (reference sequence). The DNA for the CDR3 is TGTGCCAGCAGCTTAGTATCGGCCAGCTCCTACGAGCAGTACTTC. It yields the protein CASSLVSASSYEQYF.

This clonotype occurred once. The chain links TRBV10-3 to TRBJ1-5, with D perhaps TRBD1 (5 bases). The length of the CDR3 is 17 residues. The germline gives CDR1 ENHRY, CDR2 SYGVKD. V dropped 3 bases and J dropped 1 base, with 16 bases sitting between them. The CDR3 loop is CAISDHAARASNQPQHF. CDR3 nucleotides: TGTGCCATCAGTGACCACGCCGCCAGGGCCAGCAATCAGCCCCAGCATTTT.

This clonotype was recorded only once. The chain carries TRBV29-1 and TRBJ1-1; a weak D match, TRBD1 (5 bases). This CDR3 contains 13 residues. Trimming took off 4 bases at V and 0 bases at J, with 9 bases between the two ends. The germline CDR1 and CDR2 sequences are SQVTM and ANQGSEA. The CDR3 sequence: CSVVGTLNTEAFF. CDR3 nucleotides: TGCAGCGTTGTTGGGACCTTGAACACTGAAGCTTTCTTT. The full variable domain, with the rest looked up from reference TRBV29-1 and TRBJ1-1, is SAVISQKPSRDICQRGTSLTIQCQVDSQVTMMFWYRQQPGQSLTLIATANQGSEATYESGFVIDKFPISRPNLTFSTLTVSNMSPEDSSIYLCSVVGTLNTEAFFGQGTRLTVV.

This chain connects TRBV19 to TRBJ1-1; D gene uncertain. CDR1 and CDR2 from the germline V gene are LNHDA and SQIVND (reference sequence). The CDR3 is 13 amino acids. V lost 1 base to trimming and J lost 5 bases, with 8 bases between them. The CDR3 DNA sequence: TGTGCCAGTAGTATAGTACGGGGTACTGAAGCTTTCTTT. Translating it yields CASSIVRGTEAFF.

This clonotype was picked up a small number of times. The CDR3, as DNA: TGTGCCAGCAGCTTAGCGCGGGCAGGGGGCCTCACCGGGGAGCTGTTTTTT. Amino acids: CASSLARAGGLTGELFF. This rearrangement joins TRBV7-6 to TRBJ2-2; 8 nucleotides match TRBD1. Germline-derived CDR1 and CDR2 are SGHVS and FNYEAQ. Trimming cost V 0 bases and J 4 bases; bases outside gene matches: 7. The CDR3 is 17 amino acids.

The V gene is TRBV2, the J gene TRBJ2-3; 10 bases agree with TRBD2. Trimming removed 8 bases from V and 7 bases from J; junction bases left unmatched: 6. This CDR3 is 13 amino acids long. Germline V gene lookup returns CDR1 SNHLY and CDR2 FYNNEI. Written as DNA, the CDR3 is TGTGCCAGCCTACTAGCGGGATTTAATACGCAGTATTTT. Its translation: CASLLAGFNTQYF. Complete variable domain (other parts from reference TRBV2 and TRBJ2-3): EPEVTQTPSHQVTQMGQEVILRCVPISNHLYFYWYRQILGQKVEFLVSFYNNEISEKSEIFDDQFSVERPDGSNFTLKIRSTKLEDSAMYFCASLLAGFNTQYFGPGTRLTVL.